These 30 T cell receptor beta chains were sequenced from one sample in a study of CD4 T cells in relation to SARS-CoV-2 and coronaviruses. The table came from immunoSEQ multiplex PCR; TCRdb's copy has only in-frame clones and leaves some out. The repertoire holds about 59,000 clones, with more than 80% as singletons. Unexposed donor CD4+ T cells date from about 2011-2018, before the COVID-19 pandemic. Material: memory CD4+ T cells from PBMCs. These receptors originate from a human donor in good health.

The chain uses TRBV7-2 and TRBJ2-3; no firm D call. The V end was cut by 7 bases, the J end by 1 base, with 18 bases between. Germline CDR1 and CDR2: SGHTA and FQGNSA. The CDR3 sequence is 16 residues long. The CDR3 spells CASTQRIATRTDTQYF. The CDR3 DNA follows: TGTGCCAGCACCCAGAGAATAGCAACTCGCACAGATACGCAGTATTTT.

The chain is built from TRBV10-1 and TRBJ1-5; D not certain. V was shortened by 11 bases and J by 1 base, with 15 bases between the two germline ends. Looked up from germline, CDR1 is WNHNN and CDR2 is SYGVQD (reference sequence). CDR3 length: 14 residues. The DNA of the CDR3 is TGCGCCGCAATACTGGTAGGCAGCAATCAGCCCCAGCATTTT. Residues: CAAILVGSNQPQHF.

J is TRBJ1-2 and V is TRBV18; maybe TRBD1 (5 bases). The CDR3 sequence is 14 residues long. V was trimmed by 5 bases and J by 3 bases, leaving 13 bases between them. In germline, CDR1 is KGHSH, CDR2 LQKENI. The CDR3 region is CASSAFREDYGYTF. As DNA, the CDR3 is TGTGCCAGCTCAGCCTTCAGGGAGGACTATGGCTACACCTTC. Complete variable domain (other parts from reference TRBV18 and TRBJ1-2): NAGVMQNPRHLVRRRGQEARLRCSPMKGHSHVYWYRQLPEEGLKFMVYLQKENIIDESGMPKERFSAEFPKEGPSILRIQQVVRGDSAAYFCASSAFREDYGYTFGSGTRLTVV.

The gene calls are TRBV7-3 and TRBJ2-1; 9 bases line up with TRBD2. With V trimmed by 5 bases and J by 3 bases, 8 bases remained unmatched. This CDR3 comprises 16 residues. Germline V gene lookup returns CDR1 SGHTA and CDR2 FQGTGA. CDR3 DNA: TGTGCCAGCAGCACAGTAACTAGCGGGTTCTACAATGAGCAGTTCTTC. Amino acids: CASSTVTSGFYNEQFF.

Remarks on this clone: One end of the junction does not line up with germline, which may come from a read error. The chain has TRBV11-2 and TRBJ2-7; 8 nucleotides line up with TRBD2. The CDR3 extends over 11 amino acids. From germline, CDR1 is SGHAT and CDR2 FQNNGV. CDR3 amino acids: CASSQSGRRDF. The DNA of the CDR3 is TGTGCCAGCAGCCAAAGCGGGAGACGGGACTTC.

CDR3 sequence reads: CASSQSPSGLAWRTDTQYF. The CDR3 DNA reads TGTGCCAGCAGCCAGAGCCCAAGCGGACTAGCGTGGCGCACAGATACGCAGTATTTT. V and J are TRBV14 and TRBJ2-3; TRBD2 matches 9 bases. The V gene's germline CDR1 is SGHDN and CDR2 FVKESK. Trimming removed 3 bases from V and 1 base from J; junction bases left unmatched: 14. This CDR3 is 19 amino acids long.

This clone was observed a handful of times. The gene calls are TRBV7-9 and TRBJ2-7; the D gene is possibly TRBD1 (5 bases). V was clipped by 5 bases and J by 5 bases, with 16 bases between them. From germline, CDR1 is SEHNR and CDR2 FQNEAQ (reference sequence). The CDR3 runs to 14 residues. The CDR3 nucleotides are TGTGCCAGCAGCGAACGCCAGGGAACCCACGAGCAGTACTTC. Translating gives CASSERQGTHEQYF.

This clone was counted once. This chain connects TRBV19 to TRBJ2-7; 8 nucleotides line up with TRBD1. CDR3 size: 16 residues. Unmatched junction bases numbered 8, after V lost 4 bases and J lost 0 bases. The germline V gene encodes CDR1 LNHDA and CDR2 SQIVND (reference sequence). CDR3 sequence: CASSSPGQASSYEQYF. The CDR3, as DNA: TGTGCCAGTAGTAGTCCGGGACAGGCGAGCTCCTACGAGCAGTACTTC.

This chain links TRBV7-2 with TRBJ2-5; the match to TRBD1 covers 11 bases. CDR3 size: 14 residues. V was pared by 5 bases and J by 4 bases, with 3 bases of the junction left unmatched. Germline CDR1 and CDR2: SGHTA and FQGNSA. The CDR3 reads CASSPGQGGETQYF. The CDR3 DNA follows: TGTGCCAGCAGCCCGGGACAGGGGGGAGAGACCCAGTACTTC.

The gene calls are TRBV5-1 and TRBJ2-1; 7 bases align to TRBD2. V lost 4 bases, J lost 0 bases, and 4 bases stayed unmatched. The CDR3 totals 15 residues. From germline, CDR1 is SGHRS and CDR2 YFSETQ. CDR3 bases: TGCGCCAGCAGCAGGGAGGGGAGCTCCTACAATGAGCAGTTCTTC. Protein sequence: CASSREGSSYNEQFF.

The J gene is TRBJ1-4, the V gene TRBV7-9, with a tentative D call TRBD1 (5 bases). V gave up 1 base and J gave up 8 bases, with 14 bases separating them. The CDR3 length is 15 residues. From germline, CDR1 is SEHNR and CDR2 FQNEAQ (reference sequence). The CDR3 nucleotides read TGTGCCAGCAGCTTAGGGGCTCAAGGGACCGAAAAACTGTTTTTT. As protein: CASSLGAQGTEKLFF. The whole variable domain, remainder taken from reference TRBV7-9 and TRBJ1-4, is DTGVSQNPRHKITKRGQNVTFRCDPISEHNRLYWYRQTLGQGPEFLTYFQNEAQLEKSRLLSDRFSAERPKGSFSTLEIQRTEQGDSAMYLCASSLGAQGTEKLFFGSGTQLSVL.

This chain joins TRBV2 and TRBJ2-1, with D unclear. Germline CDR1 reads SNHLY; CDR2 reads FYNNEI. V gave up 7 bases and J gave up 6 bases, with 4 bases separating them. This CDR3 comprises 10 residues. CDR3 sequence reads: CASTLNEQFF. For the CDR3, the DNA is TGTGCCAGCACCCTCAATGAGCAGTTCTTC.

The CDR3 loop reads CASSLGGGVRTEAFF. The DNA for the CDR3 is TGTGCCAGCAGTTTAGGGGGCGGGGTGAGAACTGAAGCTTTCTTT. This chain connects TRBV6-5 to TRBJ1-1; 7 positions agree with TRBD1. The CDR3 loop spans 15 amino acids. Germline-derived CDR1 and CDR2 are MNHEY and SVGAGI. Trimming took 4 bases from V and 5 from J; bases not matched to a gene: 10.

The CDR3 here is CASSEEQALGHYGYTF. CDR3 bases: TGTGCCAGCAGTGAAGAACAGGCTTTGGGCCACTATGGCTACACCTTC. This chain connects TRBV6-1 to TRBJ1-2; D is perhaps TRBD1 (5 bases). V was trimmed by 1 base and J by 3 bases, leaving 15 bases between them. From germline, CDR1 is MNHNS and CDR2 SASEGT. The CDR3 covers 16 residues.

The chain uses TRBV24-1 and TRBJ2-3; TRBD2 matches 11 bases. V lost 4 bases and J lost 0; bases outside the gene matches: 8. The CDR3 contains 18 residues. Germline V CDR1 and CDR2: KGHDR, SFDVKD. CDR3 bases: TGTGCCACCAGTGACACCGGGACTAGCGGAGATAGCACAGATACGCAGTATTTT. It encodes CATSDTGTSGDSTDTQYF.

The rearrangement joins TRBV28 to TRBJ2-3; tentative D call: TRBD2 (6 bases). The CDR3 extends over 14 amino acids. Germline V gene lookup returns CDR1 MDHEN and CDR2 SYDVKM. Trimming cost V 7 bases and J 0 bases, with 11 bases left between them. This chain's CDR3 is CASTPGTSTDTQYF. The CDR3 bases are TGTGCCAGCACCCCAGGGACTAGCACAGATACGCAGTATTTT. The whole variable domain, remainder taken from reference TRBV28 and TRBJ2-3, is DVKVTQSSRYLVKRTGEKVFLECVQDMDHENMFWYRQDPGLGLRLIYFSYDVKMKEKGDIPEGYSVSREKKERFSLILESASTNQTSMYLCASTPGTSTDTQYFGPGTRLTVL.

The chain recombines TRBV6-1 with TRBJ1-2, with D unresolved. The CDR3 loop spans 14 amino acids. CDR1 and CDR2 (germline): MNHNS, SASEGT. The V and J ends lost 0 bases and 5 bases respectively, with 10 bases between them. The CDR3 region is CASSEAKHLYGYTF. CDR3 in DNA: TGTGCCAGCAGTGAAGCAAAGCATTTGTATGGCTACACCTTC.

The CDR3 nucleotides are TGCGCCAGCAGTGAGTCGGCTAGTGTCGGTGAGCAGTTCTTC. It translates to CASSESASVGEQFF. The chain joins TRBV10-1 to TRBJ2-1; D unresolved. V was cut by 0 bases and J by 9 bases, with 12 bases left in between. The CDR3 contains 14 residues. The germline gives CDR1 WNHNN, CDR2 SYGVQD (reference sequence).

The genes are TRBV7-8 and TRBJ2-1, with 7 nucleotides matching TRBD1. V trimming: 2 bases; J trimming: 0 bases; junction bases outside the gene matches: 4. The CDR3 loop spans 16 amino acids. Per germline, CDR1 SGHVS and CDR2 FQNEAQ. The DNA for the CDR3 is TGTGCCAGCAGCTTACTCCGGGACAGCTCCTACAATGAGCAGTTCTTC. This codes for CASSLLRDSSYNEQFF.

The J gene is TRBJ2-2, the V gene TRBV19; possibly TRBD1 for D (5 bases). The V gene's germline CDR1 is LNHDA and CDR2 SQIVND (reference sequence). This CDR3 has 14 residues. The germline V and J ends were trimmed by 6 bases and 6 bases, with 14 bases remaining between them. CDR3 DNA sequence: TGTGCCAGTAGGGCAGGGCCGATTCCCGGGGAGCTGTTTTTT. Its protein is CASRAGPIPGELFF.

The chain joins TRBV5-4 to TRBJ2-6; D gene uncertain. CDR1 is SGHNT and CDR2 is YYREEE in the germline V gene (reference sequence). This CDR3 spans 16 amino acids. V lost 3 bases and J 1 base, leaving 11 bases between the germline ends. The CDR3 is CASSSPSGSGANVLTF. In nucleotides, the CDR3 is TGTGCCAGCAGCTCCCCGAGTGGATCTGGGGCCAACGTCCTGACTTTC.

This chain joins TRBV6-5 and TRBJ2-7; D gene uncertain. V lost 5 bases and J lost 4, with 18 bases in between. The CDR3 extends over 15 amino acids. The germline V gene encodes CDR1 MNHEY and CDR2 SVGAGI. The chain's CDR3 is CASSINALDVYEQYF. CDR3 sequence (DNA): TGTGCCAGCAGTATAAATGCCTTAGACGTTTACGAGCAGTACTTC.

DNA of the CDR3: TGTGCCAGCTCACCACCGGGAGGCACCATATATTTT. Translating it yields CASSPPGGTIYF. The genes are TRBV18 and TRBJ1-3; D ambiguous. The V and J ends lost 0 bases and 9 bases respectively, with 6 bases between them. The CDR3 runs 12 residues. Germline loops: CDR1 KGHSH, CDR2 LQKENI.

CDR3 loop: CSVSDYGYTF. The DNA for the CDR3 is TGCAGCGTTTCAGACTATGGCTACACCTTC. The rearrangement uses TRBV29-1 and TRBJ1-2; D is unclear. Trimming cost V 5 bases and J 3 bases, with 4 bases left between them. CDR1 and CDR2 from the germline V gene are SQVTM and ANQGSEA. The CDR3 consists of 10 residues. Supplemented by reference TRBV29-1 and TRBJ1-2, the full variable domain reads SAVISQKPSRDICQRGTSLTIQCQVDSQVTMMFWYRQQPGQSLTLIATANQGSEATYESGFVIDKFPISRPNLTFSTLTVSNMSPEDSSIYLCSVSDYGYTFGSGTRLTVV.

This clone was seen a handful of times. The chain carries TRBV19 and TRBJ1-6; no reliable D call. CDR3 size: 15 residues. Trimming took 5 bases from V and 7 from J, leaving 15 bases between them. CDR1 and CDR2 (germline): LNHDA, SQIVND (reference sequence). The CDR3 nucleotides read TGTGCCAGTAGTTTATCGAGTCGTTACAATTCACCCCTCCACTTT. Its translation is CASSLSSRYNSPLHF.

This clone appeared a single time. This chain connects TRBV28 to TRBJ1-5, with D possibly being TRBD1 (6 bases). The CDR3 covers 12 residues. Per germline, CDR1 MDHEN and CDR2 SYDVKM. Trimming shortened V by 5 bases and J by 12 bases, and 14 bases separated the two germline ends. CDR3 in DNA: TGTGCCAGCAGTACACAGGGTTTAGGCCAGCATTTT. Amino acids: CASSTQGLGQHF.

J is TRBJ2-5 and V is TRBV24-1; D is unresolved. This CDR3 has 12 residues. Trimming took off 3 bases at V and 5 bases at J, with 6 bases between the two ends. Germline V CDR1 and CDR2: KGHDR, SFDVKD. The CDR3 sequence is CATSDPLETQYF. As DNA, the CDR3 is TGTGCCACCAGTGATCCCCTCGAGACCCAGTACTTC.

The chain couples TRBV7-2 to TRBJ1-4; no reliable D call. Germline values: CDR1 SGHTA, CDR2 FQGNSA. Trimming shortened V by 1 base and J by 6 bases, and 6 bases separated the two germline ends. The CDR3 consists of 13 residues. The CDR3 DNA sequence: TGTGCCAGCAGCTTAGTCGCAGATGAAAAACTGTTTTTT. It yields the protein CASSLVADEKLFF. The whole variable domain, remainder taken from reference TRBV7-2 and TRBJ1-4, is GAGVSQSPSNKVTEKGKDVELRCDPISGHTALYWYRQSLGQGLEFLIYFQGNSAPDKSGLPSDRFSAERTGGSVSTLTIQRTQQEDSAVYLCASSLVADEKLFFGSGTQLSVL.

V gene TRBV7-3 combines with J gene TRBJ2-5; 11 bases match TRBD2. Germline values: CDR1 SGHTA, CDR2 FQGTGA. V dropped 6 bases and J dropped 1; count of bases not matched to a gene: 7. This CDR3 spans 16 amino acids. In nucleotides, the CDR3 is TGTGCCAGCAGGAAGACCGGGACTAGCGGCCAAGAGACCCAGTACTTC. This encodes CASRKTGTSGQETQYF.

V is TRBV3-1 (or the pseudogene TRBV3-2) and J is TRBJ2-5; D not certain. V was shortened by 4 bases and J by 7 bases, with 13 bases between the two germline ends. Germline loops: CDR1 LGHDT, CDR2 YNNKEL (reference sequence). This CDR3 has 13 residues. The CDR3: CASSLSVTWTQYF. DNA for the CDR3: TGTGCCAGCAGCCTAAGCGTGACGTGGACCCAGTACTTC.